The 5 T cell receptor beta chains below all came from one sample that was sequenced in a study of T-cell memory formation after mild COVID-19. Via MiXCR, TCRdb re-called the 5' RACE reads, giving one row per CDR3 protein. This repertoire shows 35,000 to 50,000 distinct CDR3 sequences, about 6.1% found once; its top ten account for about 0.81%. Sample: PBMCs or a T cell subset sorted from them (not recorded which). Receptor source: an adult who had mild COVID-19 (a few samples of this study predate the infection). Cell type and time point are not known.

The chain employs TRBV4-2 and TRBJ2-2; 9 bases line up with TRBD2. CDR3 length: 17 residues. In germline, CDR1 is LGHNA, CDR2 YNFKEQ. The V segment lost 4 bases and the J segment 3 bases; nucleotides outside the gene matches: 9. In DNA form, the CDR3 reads TGTGCCAGCAGCCGGGACATAGCGGGGGTGGACACCGGGGAGCTGTTTTTT. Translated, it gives CASSRDIAGVDTGELFF.

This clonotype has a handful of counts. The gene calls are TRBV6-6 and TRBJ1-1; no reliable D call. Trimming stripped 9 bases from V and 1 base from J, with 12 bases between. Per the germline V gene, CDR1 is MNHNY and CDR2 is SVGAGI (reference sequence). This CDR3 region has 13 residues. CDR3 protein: CASADGQNTEAFF. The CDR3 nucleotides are TGTGCCAGTGCGGACGGGCAGAACACTGAAGCTTTCTTT.

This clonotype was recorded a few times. CDR3 nucleotide sequence: TGTGCCAGCAGCCAAGATCGTACGGAAGAGACCCAGTACTTC. Translation: CASSQDRTEETQYF. The chain is built from TRBV4-2 and TRBJ2-5, with D unresolved. CDR3 length equals 14 residues. Per germline, CDR1 LGHNA and CDR2 YNFKEQ. The V and J ends lost 0 bases and 3 bases respectively, with 8 bases between them.

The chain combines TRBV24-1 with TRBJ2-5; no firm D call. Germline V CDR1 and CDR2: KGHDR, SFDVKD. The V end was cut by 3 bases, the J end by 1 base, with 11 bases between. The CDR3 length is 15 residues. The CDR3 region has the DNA TGTGCCACCAGTGATACCCGGCGGCCCCAAGAGACCCAGTACTTC. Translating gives CATSDTRRPQETQYF.

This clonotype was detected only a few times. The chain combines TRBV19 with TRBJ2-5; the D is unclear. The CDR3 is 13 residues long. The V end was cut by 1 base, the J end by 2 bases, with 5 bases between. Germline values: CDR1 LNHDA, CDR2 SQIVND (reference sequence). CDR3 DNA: TGTGCCAGTAGTATAGCTTTGCAAGAGACCCAGTACTTC. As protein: CASSIALQETQYF. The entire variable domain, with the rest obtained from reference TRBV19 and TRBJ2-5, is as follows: DGGITQSPKYLFRKEGQNVTLSCEQNLNHDAMYWYRQDPGQGLRLIYYSQIVNDFQKGDIAEGYSVSREKKESFPLTVTSAQKNPTAFYLCASSIALQETQYFGPGTRLLVL.